This passage covers 8 T cell receptor beta chains from one sample sequenced in a study of T cells after yellow fever vaccination. TCRdb re-called the 5' RACE reads through MiXCR, storing one row per CDR3 protein. Found here are 150,000 to 200,000 distinct CDR3 sequences, around 9.3% of them singletons; the top ten hold roughly a third. The specimen was CD8+ T cells sorted from PBMCs, collected 45 days after the yellow fever booster vaccination. All receptors derive from a man younger than 30 who received the YFV17D yellow fever vaccine.

V gene TRBV6-5 combines with J gene TRBJ2-7; TRBD2 might be the D (6 bases). Germline-derived CDR1 and CDR2 are MNHEY and SVGAGI. V was pared by 5 bases and J by 4 bases, with 12 bases between. The CDR3 has 13 amino acids. The DNA for the CDR3 is TGTGCCAGCAGTCCCAACCGGGGGTACGAGCAGTACGTC. This codes for CASSPNRGYEQYV.

This clonotype turned up a few times. CDR3 nucleotide sequence: TGTGCCAGCAGCCAAAGCCGGCCGGGTCTCCACGCCTACGAGCAGTACTTC. Encoded protein: CASSQSRPGLHAYEQYF. The rearrangement joins TRBV14 to TRBJ2-7; D ambiguous. The CDR3 has 17 amino acids. The V gene lost 2 bases and the J gene lost 2 bases, with 19 bases spanning the gap. In germline, CDR1 is SGHDN, CDR2 FVKESK.

This clonotype was seen more than once but under ten times. V usage is TRBV27 and J usage is TRBJ1-1; D gene unclear. Germline V gene lookup returns CDR1 MNHEY and CDR2 SMNVEV (reference sequence). V was pared by 8 bases and J by 0 bases, with 19 bases between. The CDR3 is made up of 16 amino acids. CDR3 sequence: CASQPLGEGLNTEAFF. The DNA for the CDR3 is TGTGCCAGCCAACCCCTCGGGGAAGGTTTGAACACTGAAGCTTTCTTT.

Only a few counts were recorded for this clonotype. The chain has TRBV7-9 and TRBJ2-1; TRBD1 matches 8 bases. The trim removed 4 bases at V and 0 bases at J, leaving 11 bases unmatched. CDR1 and CDR2 (germline): SEHNR, FQNEAQ (reference sequence). This CDR3 has 18 amino acids. The CDR3 loop is CASSSLGGQGSSYNEQFF. The CDR3 region has the DNA TGTGCCAGCAGCTCCCTGGGAGGACAGGGAAGCTCCTACAATGAGCAGTTCTTC.

This clonotype was seen a few times. CDR3 DNA sequence: TGCAGTGCCGGTCCGGGACAGGGTAACTATGGCTACACCTTC. Protein sequence: CSAGPGQGNYGYTF. The rearrangement links TRBV20-1 to TRBJ1-2, with 9 bases matching TRBD1. This CDR3 comprises 14 residues. Germline trimming cut 6 bases from V and 1 base from J; bases unmatched to any gene: 6. Germline V lookup: CDR1 DFQATT, CDR2 SNEGSKA (reference sequence).

The rearrangement links TRBV12-3 or TRBV12-4 to TRBJ1-5; the D is unclear. V was cut by 3 bases and J by 1 base, with 7 bases left in between. The CDR3 loop spans 14 amino acids. Written as DNA, the CDR3 is TGTGCCAGCAGTTTGCCCGGAAGCAATCAGCCCCAGCATTTT. Encoded protein: CASSLPGSNQPQHF.

CDR3 sequence reads: CASFRETPYNEQFF. CDR3 sequence (DNA): TGTGCCAGCTTCCGGGAAACCCCTTACAATGAGCAGTTCTTC. V is TRBV12-3 or TRBV12-4 and J is TRBJ2-1, with a tentative D call TRBD2 (5 bases). V was clipped by 8 bases and J by 4 bases, with 15 bases between them. The CDR3 is 14 amino acids.

This chain joins TRBV4-2 and TRBJ2-3; D possibly corresponds to TRBD1 (6 bases). Trimming removed 3 bases from V and 6 bases from J, with 16 bases in between. Germline CDR1 and CDR2: LGHNA and YNFKEQ. The CDR3 is 15 amino acids. CDR3: CASSQGAGVRDTQYF. In DNA, the CDR3 is TGTGCCAGCAGCCAGGGCGCAGGGGTCCGGGATACGCAGTATTTT.